This paragraph covers one T cell receptor (beta chain) sequence. Original processing notes: Estimation of nucleated cell counts was performed using reference gene primer amplification. The protocol was immunoSEQ multiplex PCR, while the TCRdb copy is restricted to in-frame clones and leaves out a portion. V and J calls and clone size come straight from that table; D and trimming were deduced from the DNA. Of about 260,000 clones listed, just under 90% are singletons. Participant age was roughly 18 to 89 years, and participants resided in fewer than 30 US areas. The germline V gene has CDR1 MNHEY and CDR2 SMNVEV (reference sequence). The V gene lost 3 bases and the J gene lost 1 base, with 9 bases spanning the gap. The CDR3 totals 15 residues. This record belongs to a study of blood T cell repertoires in COVID-19.

The sequenced material came from PBMCs or T cells enriched from blood (not recorded which). The TCR comes from a woman aged 25 to 39 with acute COVID-19. This chain joins TRBV27 and TRBJ2-2; weak D call: TRBD2 (7 bases). The CDR3 DNA is TGTGCCAGCAGTTTCGGGGGGCTGAACACCGGGGAGCTGTTTTTT. Amino acid sequence: CASSFGGLNTGELFF.